Listed below are T cell receptor beta chains from one sample, sequenced in a study of T cell responses to AZD1222 COVID-19 vaccine. Repertoires were generated with immunoSEQ multiplex PCR, while TCRdb's copy carries only in-frame clones and drops some. Of 150,000 or so clones in the sample, over 90% are singletons; the top ten hold around 3.3%. Sequencing used peripheral blood, obtained 28 days after the second AZD1222 dose. These receptors all stem from an adult who received the AZD1222 COVID-19 vaccine. CDR3s include the opening cysteine and the closing phenylalanine or tryptophan. Each record gives: V gene, D gene, J gene, clone size, CDR3 DNA, CDR3 protein. A D gene is named only where the DNA matches it firmly. Clone size is stated in some rows and not others, as once, few, many or a class when expanded.

v_gene: TRBV2
d_gene: TRBD2
j_gene: TRBJ2-3
abundance: once
CDR3nt: TGTGCCAGCAGAGCTGGGGCTAGCGGTAGCACAGATACGCAGTATTTT
CDR3aa: CASRAGASGSTDTQYF

v_gene: TRBV27
d_gene: TRBD1
j_gene: TRBJ1-1
abundance: -
CDR3nt: TGTGCCAGCAGTTTATCGCCTTTGGGGCAGGGGGCGGACACTGAAGCTTTCTTT
CDR3aa: CASSLSPLGQGADTEAFF

v_gene: TRBV28
d_gene: -
j_gene: TRBJ1-1
abundance: -
CDR3nt: TGTGCCAGCAGCCCCAATATGAACACTGAAGCTTTCTTT
CDR3aa: CASSPNMNTEAFF

v_gene: TRBV4-3
d_gene: TRBD1
j_gene: TRBJ1-3
abundance: -
CDR3nt: TGCGCCAGCAGCCAAGATCGAACAGGGGTAAACACCATATATTTT
CDR3aa: CASSQDRTGVNTIYF

v_gene: TRBV7-9
d_gene: TRBD2
j_gene: TRBJ2-3
abundance: -
CDR3nt: TGTGCCAGCAGCTCCACCCTAGCGGGAGCAGATACGCAGTATTTT
CDR3aa: CASSSTLAGADTQYF

v_gene: TRBV5-1
d_gene: -
j_gene: TRBJ2-5
abundance: -
CDR3nt: TGCGCCAGCAGCCCCCATGGACTGCAAGAGACCCAGTACTTC
CDR3aa: CASSPHGLQETQYF

v_gene: TRBV27
d_gene: TRBD1
j_gene: TRBJ2-7
abundance: -
CDR3nt: TGTGCCAGCAGATACCGGGACAGTGTCTCCTACGAGCAGTACTTC
CDR3aa: CASRYRDSVSYEQYF

v_gene: TRBV28
d_gene: -
j_gene: TRBJ1-1
abundance: -
CDR3nt: TGTGCCAGCAGTTCGCTTATGAACACTGAAGCTTTCTTT
CDR3aa: CASSSLMNTEAFF

v_gene: TRBV6-5
d_gene: -
j_gene: TRBJ2-6
abundance: -
CDR3nt: TGTGCCAGCAGATTTCACTCTGGGGCCAACGTCCTGACTTTC
CDR3aa: CASRFHSGANVLTF

v_gene: TRBV19
d_gene: -
j_gene: TRBJ1-2
abundance: -
CDR3nt: TGTGCCAGTAGTGCCCAGGCACTCAATGGCTACACCTTC
CDR3aa: CASSAQALNGYTF

v_gene: TRBV28
d_gene: -
j_gene: TRBJ1-1
abundance: -
CDR3nt: TGTGCCAGCGAGGGAAACACTGAAGCTTTCTTT
CDR3aa: CASEGNTEAFF

v_gene: TRBV6-5
d_gene: -
j_gene: TRBJ2-7
abundance: -
CDR3nt: TGTGCCAGCAGTTACTCGCCTGAGGGCAGGGGAGGCGAGCAGTACTTC
CDR3aa: CASSYSPEGRGGEQYF

v_gene: TRBV27
d_gene: -
j_gene: TRBJ2-7
abundance: -
CDR3nt: TGTGCCAGCACGGGACACGATTCCTACGAGCAGTACTTC
CDR3aa: CASTGHDSYEQYF

v_gene: TRBV20-1
d_gene: -
j_gene: TRBJ2-3
abundance: -
CDR3nt: TGCAGTGCTAGTCTGGAAACCAGCACAGATACGCAGTATTTT
CDR3aa: CSASLETSTDTQYF

v_gene: TRBV25-1
d_gene: -
j_gene: TRBJ2-2
abundance: -
CDR3nt: TGTGCCAGCAGTGAAGATGGGCGGGGGCTCACCGGGGAGCTGTTTTTT
CDR3aa: CASSEDGRGLTGELFF

v_gene: TRBV5-1
d_gene: TRBD1
j_gene: TRBJ1-3
abundance: -
CDR3nt: TGCGCCAGCAGCTTGGAGGAAAGGGGGCGCCCTGGAAACACCATATATTTT
CDR3aa: CASSLEERGRPGNTIYF

v_gene: TRBV7-9
d_gene: TRBD1
j_gene: TRBJ1-2
abundance: -
CDR3nt: TGTGCCAGCAGCCACGAAGGACAGGGCACCTATGGCTACACCTTC
CDR3aa: CASSHEGQGTYGYTF

v_gene: TRBV5-4
d_gene: -
j_gene: TRBJ2-1
abundance: -
CDR3nt: TGTGCCAGCAGCTGGGGGGTCGGGGGCCGGTTCTTC
CDR3aa: CASSWGVGGRFF

v_gene: TRBV28
d_gene: TRBD2
j_gene: TRBJ2-7
abundance: -
CDR3nt: TGTGCCAGCAGTCGCCGAGCGGGAGTTTACGAGCAGTACTTC
CDR3aa: CASSRRAGVYEQYF

v_gene: TRBV19
d_gene: TRBD1
j_gene: TRBJ1-1
abundance: once
CDR3nt: TGTGCCAGTAGTATGATCAGGGGGCATCGGGACACTGAAGCTTTCTTT
CDR3aa: CASSMIRGHRDTEAFF

v_gene: TRBV18
d_gene: -
j_gene: TRBJ2-5
abundance: -
CDR3nt: TGTGCCAGCTCACCACCCGATATACAGGGAGGAGGGGAGACCCAGTACTTC
CDR3aa: CASSPPDIQGGGETQYF

v_gene: TRBV25-1
d_gene: -
j_gene: TRBJ2-7
abundance: -
CDR3nt: TGTGCCAGCAGTGAAGTGGGGGGCTCCTACGAGCAGTACTTC
CDR3aa: CASSEVGGSYEQYF

v_gene: TRBV6-5
d_gene: -
j_gene: TRBJ2-3
abundance: -
CDR3nt: TGTGCCAGCGGGTTGACGGGGCGCCAAGCTACGCAGTATTTT
CDR3aa: CASGLTGRQATQYF

v_gene: TRBV9
d_gene: TRBD1
j_gene: TRBJ2-7
abundance: -
CDR3nt: TGTGCCAGCAGCGTTGGGGACAGATTCTACGAGCAGTACTTC
CDR3aa: CASSVGDRFYEQYF

v_gene: TRBV19
d_gene: TRBD2
j_gene: TRBJ2-7
abundance: -
CDR3nt: TGTGCCAGTAGTATCTCCACTCGGACTAGCAGTTACTACGAGCAGTACTTC
CDR3aa: CASSISTRTSSYYEQYF

v_gene: TRBV10-3
d_gene: -
j_gene: TRBJ1-4
abundance: -
CDR3nt: TGTGCCATCAGTGAGTCTCGGGCACGGCAACTGTTTTTT
CDR3aa: CAISESRARQLFF

v_gene: TRBV28
d_gene: -
j_gene: TRBJ1-2
abundance: -
CDR3nt: TGTGCCAGCAGAAAGATTGACAGGGGCTACACCTTC
CDR3aa: CASRKIDRGYTF

v_gene: TRBV2
d_gene: -
j_gene: TRBJ1-5
abundance: -
CDR3nt: TGTGCCAGCAAACAGGGCTTGGGCAATCAGCCCCAGCATTTT
CDR3aa: CASKQGLGNQPQHF

v_gene: TRBV2
d_gene: TRBD1
j_gene: TRBJ2-7
abundance: few
CDR3nt: TGTGCCAGCAGTGACAGGGACAGCTCCTACGAGCAGTACTTC
CDR3aa: CASSDRDSSYEQYF

v_gene: TRBV6-5
d_gene: -
j_gene: TRBJ1-3
abundance: once
CDR3nt: TGTGCCAGCAGTTACTCGGGACAAGCCGGGGCCAACACCATATATTTT
CDR3aa: CASSYSGQAGANTIYF

v_gene: TRBV21-1
d_gene: -
j_gene: TRBJ2-7
abundance: -
CDR3nt: TGTGCCAGCAGCAAAGCGAGGCCTAATCCCCTCTACGAGCAGTACTTC
CDR3aa: CASSKARPNPLYEQYF

v_gene: TRBV6-2/TRBV6-3
d_gene: -
j_gene: TRBJ2-7
abundance: -
CDR3nt: TGTGCCAGCAGCCTCACAGAGAGCTCCTACGAGCAGTACTTC
CDR3aa: CASSLTESSYEQYF